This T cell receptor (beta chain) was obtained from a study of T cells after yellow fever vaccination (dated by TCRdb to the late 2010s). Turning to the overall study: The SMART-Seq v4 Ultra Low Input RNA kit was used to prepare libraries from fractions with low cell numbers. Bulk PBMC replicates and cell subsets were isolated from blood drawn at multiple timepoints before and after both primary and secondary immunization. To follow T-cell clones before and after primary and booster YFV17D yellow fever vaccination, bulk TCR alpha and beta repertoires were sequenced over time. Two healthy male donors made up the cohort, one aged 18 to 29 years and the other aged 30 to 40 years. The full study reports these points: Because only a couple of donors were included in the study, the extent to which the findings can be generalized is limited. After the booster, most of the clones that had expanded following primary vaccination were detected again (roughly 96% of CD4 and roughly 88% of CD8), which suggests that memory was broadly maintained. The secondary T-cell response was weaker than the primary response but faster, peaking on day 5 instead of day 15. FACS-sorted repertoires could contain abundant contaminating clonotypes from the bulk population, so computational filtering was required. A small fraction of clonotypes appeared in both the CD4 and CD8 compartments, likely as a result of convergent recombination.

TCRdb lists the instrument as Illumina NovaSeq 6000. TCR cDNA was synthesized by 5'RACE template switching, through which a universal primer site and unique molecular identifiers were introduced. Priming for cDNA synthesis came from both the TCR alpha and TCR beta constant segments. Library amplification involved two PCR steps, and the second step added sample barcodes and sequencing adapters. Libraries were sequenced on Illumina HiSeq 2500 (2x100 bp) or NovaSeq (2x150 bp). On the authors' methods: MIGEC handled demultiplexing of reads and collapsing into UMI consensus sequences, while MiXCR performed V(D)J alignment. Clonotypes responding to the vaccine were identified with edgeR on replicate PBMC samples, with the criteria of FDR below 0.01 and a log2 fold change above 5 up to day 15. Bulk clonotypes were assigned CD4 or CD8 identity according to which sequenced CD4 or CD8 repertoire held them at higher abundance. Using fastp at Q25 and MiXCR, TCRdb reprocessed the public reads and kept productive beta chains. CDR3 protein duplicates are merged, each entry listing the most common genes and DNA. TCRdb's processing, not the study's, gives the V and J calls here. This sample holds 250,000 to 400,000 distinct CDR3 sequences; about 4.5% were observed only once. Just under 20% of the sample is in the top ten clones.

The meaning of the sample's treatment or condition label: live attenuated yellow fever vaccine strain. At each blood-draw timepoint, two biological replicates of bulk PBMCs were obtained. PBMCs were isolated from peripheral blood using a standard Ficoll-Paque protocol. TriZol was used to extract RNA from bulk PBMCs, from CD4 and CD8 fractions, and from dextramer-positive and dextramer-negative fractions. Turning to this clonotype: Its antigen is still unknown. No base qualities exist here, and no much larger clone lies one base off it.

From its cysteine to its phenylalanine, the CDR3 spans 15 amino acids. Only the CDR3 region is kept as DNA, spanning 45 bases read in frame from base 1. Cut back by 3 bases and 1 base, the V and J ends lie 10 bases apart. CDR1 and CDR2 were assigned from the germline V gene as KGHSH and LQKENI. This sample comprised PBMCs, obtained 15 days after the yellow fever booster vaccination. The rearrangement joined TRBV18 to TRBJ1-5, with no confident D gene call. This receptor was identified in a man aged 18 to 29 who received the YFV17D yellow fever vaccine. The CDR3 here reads CASSPRETSNQPQHF. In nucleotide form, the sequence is TGTGCCAGCTCACCCCGGGAGACGAGCAATCAGCCCCAGCATTTT.